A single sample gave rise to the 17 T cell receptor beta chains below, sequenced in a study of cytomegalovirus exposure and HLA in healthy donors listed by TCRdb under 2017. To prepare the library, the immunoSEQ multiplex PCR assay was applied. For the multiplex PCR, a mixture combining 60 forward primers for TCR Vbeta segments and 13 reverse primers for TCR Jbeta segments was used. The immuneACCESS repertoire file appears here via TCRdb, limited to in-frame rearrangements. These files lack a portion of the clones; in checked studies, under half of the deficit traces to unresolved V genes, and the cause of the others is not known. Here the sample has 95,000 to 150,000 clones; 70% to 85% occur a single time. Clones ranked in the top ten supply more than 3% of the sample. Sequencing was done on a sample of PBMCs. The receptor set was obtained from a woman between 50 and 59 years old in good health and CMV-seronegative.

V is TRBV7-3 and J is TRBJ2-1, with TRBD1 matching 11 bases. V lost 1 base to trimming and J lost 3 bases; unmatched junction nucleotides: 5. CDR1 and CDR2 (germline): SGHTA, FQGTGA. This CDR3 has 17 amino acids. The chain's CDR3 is CASSLIGGTGGYNEQFF. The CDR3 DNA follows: TGTGCCAGCAGCTTAATAGGGGGGACAGGGGGCTACAATGAGCAGTTCTTC.

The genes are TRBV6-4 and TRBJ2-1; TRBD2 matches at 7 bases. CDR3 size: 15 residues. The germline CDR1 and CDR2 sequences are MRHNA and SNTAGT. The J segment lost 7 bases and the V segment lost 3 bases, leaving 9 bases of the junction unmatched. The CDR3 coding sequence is TGTGCCAGCAGTGATACGTGGGAGGGCCCGAATGAGCAGTTCTTC. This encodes CASSDTWEGPNEQFF.

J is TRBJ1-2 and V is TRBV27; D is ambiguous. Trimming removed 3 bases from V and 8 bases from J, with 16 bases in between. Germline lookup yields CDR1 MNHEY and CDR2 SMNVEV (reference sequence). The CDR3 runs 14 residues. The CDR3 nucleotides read TGTGCCAGCAGTTTGAGCGGGGAGCTTCGAGGCTACACCTTC. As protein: CASSLSGELRGYTF.

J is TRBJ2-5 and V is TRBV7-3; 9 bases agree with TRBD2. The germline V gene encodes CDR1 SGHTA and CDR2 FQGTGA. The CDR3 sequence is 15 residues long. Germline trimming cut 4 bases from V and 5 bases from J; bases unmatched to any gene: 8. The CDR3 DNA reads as TGTGCCAGCAGCTCGACTAGCGGCTCGTTGGAGACCCAGTACTTC. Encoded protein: CASSSTSGSLETQYF.

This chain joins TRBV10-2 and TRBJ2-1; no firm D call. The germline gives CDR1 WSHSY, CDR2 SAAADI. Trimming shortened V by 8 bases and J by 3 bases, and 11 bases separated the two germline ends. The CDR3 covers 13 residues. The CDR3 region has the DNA TGCGCCAGCTCTCCCTCTAGCTACAATGAGCAGTTCTTC. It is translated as CASSPSSYNEQFF.

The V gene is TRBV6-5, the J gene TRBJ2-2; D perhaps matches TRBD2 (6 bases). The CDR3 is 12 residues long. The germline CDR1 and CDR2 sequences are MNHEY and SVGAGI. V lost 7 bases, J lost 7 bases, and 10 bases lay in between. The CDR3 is CASTRGSGELFF. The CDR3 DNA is TGTGCCAGCACTCGGGGGAGCGGGGAGCTGTTTTTT.

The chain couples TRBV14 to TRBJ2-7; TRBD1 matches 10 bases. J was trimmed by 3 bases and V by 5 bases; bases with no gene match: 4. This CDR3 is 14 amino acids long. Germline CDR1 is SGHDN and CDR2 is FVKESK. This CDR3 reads CASSSRDRGYEQYF. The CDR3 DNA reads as TGTGCCAGCAGCTCCCGGGACAGGGGCTACGAGCAGTACTTC.

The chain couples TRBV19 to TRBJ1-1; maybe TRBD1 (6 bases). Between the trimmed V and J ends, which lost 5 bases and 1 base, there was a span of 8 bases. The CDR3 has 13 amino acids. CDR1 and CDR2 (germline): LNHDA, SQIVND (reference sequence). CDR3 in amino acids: CASSVQGNTEAFF. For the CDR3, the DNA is TGTGCCAGTAGTGTACAGGGGAACACTGAAGCTTTCTTT.

The chain's CDR3 is CASSLIGSGRALTDTQYF. The DNA of the CDR3 is TGTGCCAGCAGTCTCATCGGTAGCGGGAGGGCCTTGACAGATACGCAGTATTTT. The chain carries TRBV28 and TRBJ2-3; 11 bases are shared with TRBD2. V shed 5 bases, J shed 3 bases, and the junction held 13 bases outside the gene matches. Germline V lookup: CDR1 MDHEN, CDR2 SYDVKM. The CDR3 has 18 residues.

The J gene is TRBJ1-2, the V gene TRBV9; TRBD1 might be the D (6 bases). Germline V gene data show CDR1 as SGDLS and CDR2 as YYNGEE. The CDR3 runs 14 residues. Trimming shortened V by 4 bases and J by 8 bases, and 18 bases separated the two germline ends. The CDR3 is CASSTNNRAGGYTF. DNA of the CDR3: TGTGCCAGCAGCACAAATAACAGGGCTGGGGGCTACACCTTC.

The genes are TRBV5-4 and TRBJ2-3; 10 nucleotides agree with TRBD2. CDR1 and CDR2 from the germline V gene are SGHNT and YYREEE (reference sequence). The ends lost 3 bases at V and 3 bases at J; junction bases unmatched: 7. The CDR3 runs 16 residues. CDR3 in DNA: TGTGCCAGCAGCTCACGAGCGGGAGGGAGTACAGATACGCAGTATTTT. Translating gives CASSSRAGGSTDTQYF.

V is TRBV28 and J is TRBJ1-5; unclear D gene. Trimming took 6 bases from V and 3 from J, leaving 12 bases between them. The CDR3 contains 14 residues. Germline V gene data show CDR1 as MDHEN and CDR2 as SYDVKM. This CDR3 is CASSLSQVNQPQHF. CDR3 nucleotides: TGTGCCAGCAGCCTATCGCAGGTCAATCAGCCCCAGCATTTT.

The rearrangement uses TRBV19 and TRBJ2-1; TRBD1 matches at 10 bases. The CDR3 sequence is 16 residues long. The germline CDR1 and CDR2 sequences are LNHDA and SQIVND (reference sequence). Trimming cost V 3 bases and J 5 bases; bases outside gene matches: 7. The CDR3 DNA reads TGTGCCAGTAGTATCCCCGGGACAGGGGCCCACAATGAGCAGTTCTTC. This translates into CASSIPGTGAHNEQFF.

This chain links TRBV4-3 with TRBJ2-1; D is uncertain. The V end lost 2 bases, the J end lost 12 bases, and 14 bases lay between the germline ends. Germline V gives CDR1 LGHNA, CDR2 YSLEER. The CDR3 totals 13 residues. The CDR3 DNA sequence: TGCGCCAGCAGCCAAACGGTGGTAATTGGGCAGTTCTTC. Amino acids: CASSQTVVIGQFF.

CDR3 nucleotides: TGTGCCAGCAGCTTAGACAGGACAGATACGCAGTATTTT. It translates to CASSLDRTDTQYF. The gene calls are TRBV7-2 and TRBJ2-3; perhaps TRBD1 as D (5 bases). Germline loops: CDR1 SGHTA, CDR2 FQGNSA. The V and J ends lost 1 base and 3 bases respectively, with 5 bases between them. The CDR3 spans 13 residues.

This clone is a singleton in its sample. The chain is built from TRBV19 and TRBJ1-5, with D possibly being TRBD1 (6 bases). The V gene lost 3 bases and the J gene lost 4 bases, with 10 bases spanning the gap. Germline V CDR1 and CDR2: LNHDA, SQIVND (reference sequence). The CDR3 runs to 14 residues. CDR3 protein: CASSIGQGNQPQHF. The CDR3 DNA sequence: TGTGCCAGTAGTATTGGGCAGGGGAATCAGCCCCAGCATTTT. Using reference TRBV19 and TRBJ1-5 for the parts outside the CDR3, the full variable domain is DGGITQSPKYLFRKEGQNVTLSCEQNLNHDAMYWYRQDPGQGLRLIYYSQIVNDFQKGDIAEGYSVSREKKESFPLTVTSAQKNPTAFYLCASSIGQGNQPQHFGDGTRLSIL.

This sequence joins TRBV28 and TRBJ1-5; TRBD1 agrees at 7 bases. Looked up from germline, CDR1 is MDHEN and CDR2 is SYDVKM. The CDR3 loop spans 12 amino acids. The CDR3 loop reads CAGQGDGQPQHF. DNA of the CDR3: TGTGCGGGGCAGGGGGATGGTCAGCCCCAGCATTTT.